This TCR beta chain appears in the sequencing data of a study of blood T cell repertoires in COVID-19. Looking at the study overall: Samples taken during acute and convalescent COVID-19 were collected in the United States, Italy and Spain.

The length of the CDR3 is 13 residues. With 5 bases removed from V and 4 bases from J, the gap between germline ends came to 9 bases. Germline loops: CDR1 SEHNR, CDR2 FQNEAQ (reference sequence). Some clones are missing from TCRdb's copy, which holds only in-frame ones; the method was immunoSEQ multiplex PCR. The sample has tens of thousands of clones; 91% are singletons. This receptor was identified in a human donor in a cohort sampled during active COVID-19. The sequenced sample consisted of peripheral blood. This rearrangement joins TRBV7-9 to TRBJ1-5, with D uncertain. CDR3 sequence reads: CASSPEVNQPQHF. The CDR3 DNA follows: TGTGCCAGCAGCCCGGAGGTTAATCAGCCCCAGCATTTT.